This entry describes one T cell receptor (beta chain). Antigen specificity is unknown. TCRdb's table, derived via immunoSEQ multiplex PCR, lists solely in-frame clones and lacks some. The data hold 800,000 to 950,000 clones, with around 96% observed a single time. This record belongs to a study of shared clonotypes between healthy human individuals. Study information: A few men and a couple of women, aged 18 to 49, were donors.

Naivety among CD8 cells was defined by CD45RO negativity and positive CCR7 selection, thereby excluding terminally differentiated effector memory CD45RA+ cells. General observations from the study: Sampling covered blood only; tissue repertoires likely differ. Generally, naive subsets (rather than memory subsets) showed larger estimated richness. Clonotypes shared by all four donors outscored non-shared clonotypes in generation probability.

The sequenced sample consisted of naive CD8+ T cells sorted from blood. The TCR originated in a man aged 30 to 39 in good health.

In DNA, the CDR3 is TGTGCCAGCAGTCCCCGATGGGCGACAGGAACTAACTATGGCTACACCTTC. It specifies CASSPRWATGTNYGYTF. This rearrangement joins TRBV28 to TRBJ1-2, with D possibly TRBD1 on 6 matching bases. This CDR3 contains 17 residues. In germline, CDR1 is MDHEN, CDR2 SYDVKM. The V and J ends lost 5 bases and 0 bases respectively, with 19 bases between them.